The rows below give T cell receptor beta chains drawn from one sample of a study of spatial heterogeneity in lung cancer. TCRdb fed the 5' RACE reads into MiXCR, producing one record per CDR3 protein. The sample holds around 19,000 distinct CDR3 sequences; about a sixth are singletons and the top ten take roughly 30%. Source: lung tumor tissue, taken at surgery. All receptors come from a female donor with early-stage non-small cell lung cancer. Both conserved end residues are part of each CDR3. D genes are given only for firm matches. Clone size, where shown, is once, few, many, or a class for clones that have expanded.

CSASPSGRPDTQYF	TGCAGTGCTAGTCCGAGCGGGAGGCCAGATACGCAGTATTTT	TRBV20-1	NA	TRBJ2-3	TRBD2
CSARDIGQREGGYNEQFF	TGCAGTGCTAGAGATATTGGGCAGCGGGAGGGAGGCTACAATGAGCAGTTCTTC	TRBV20-1	few	TRBJ2-1	TRBD2
CASSTTGVEQFF	TGTGCCAGCAGTACGACAGGGGTCGAGCAGTTCTTC	TRBV3-1	NA	TRBJ2-1	TRBD1
CASSLRPNTGELFF	TGTGCCAGCAGCTTAAGGCCGAACACCGGGGAGCTGTTTTTT	TRBV7-7	many	TRBJ2-2	NA
CASSLAGWQQETQYF	TGCGCCAGCAGCTTGGCCGGATGGCAGCAAGAGACCCAGTACTTC	TRBV5-1	many	TRBJ2-5	NA
CASTTPGLAGRHPGELFF	TGTGCCAGCACCACACCGGGACTAGCGGGGCGCCACCCCGGGGAGCTGTTTTTT	TRBV6-6	NA	TRBJ2-2	TRBD2
CASSLETGPSTDTQYF	TGTGCCAGCAGCCTTGAGACAGGGCCTAGCACAGATACGCAGTATTTT	TRBV5-6	many	TRBJ2-3	TRBD1
CATSDPRRATGEQYF	TGTGCCACCAGTGACCCCCGACGAGCCACCGGGGAGCAGTACTTC	TRBV24-1	many	TRBJ2-7	NA
CASSPGGAGGPTGELFF	TGCGCCAGCAGCCCTGGGGGAGCGGGAGGGCCCACCGGGGAGCTGTTTTTT	TRBV4-1	many	TRBJ2-2	TRBD2
CASSLNSLGELFF	TGTGCCAGCAGCTTAAACAGCCTCGGGGAGCTGTTTTTT	TRBV7-3	NA	TRBJ2-2	NA
CASSQEGTFPNEQFF	TGCGCCAGCAGCCAAGAAGGGACTTTCCCCAATGAGCAGTTCTTC	TRBV4-1	many	TRBJ2-1	NA
CASSFRLTYNEQFF	TGTGCCAGCAGCTTCAGGCTTACCTACAATGAGCAGTTCTTC	TRBV7-8	many	TRBJ2-1	NA
CAWGRQGYGEQFF	TGTGCCTGGGGGAGACAGGGGTACGGTGAGCAGTTCTTC	TRBV30	NA	TRBJ2-1	TRBD1
CASSTRQETQYF	TGTGCCAGCAGTACACGCCAAGAGACCCAGTACTTC	TRBV27	many	TRBJ2-5	NA
CASSYMSGVNEQFF	TGTGCCAGCAGTTACATGTCGGGGGTGAATGAGCAGTTCTTC	TRBV6-2/TRBV6-3	large	TRBJ2-1	NA
CASSNKAGGGNEQFF	TGTGCCAGTAGTAATAAAGCGGGAGGCGGCAATGAGCAGTTCTTC	TRBV19	NA	TRBJ2-1	TRBD2
CSVERYQLFHNEQFF	TGCAGCGTTGAACGTTACCAGTTATTCCACAATGAGCAGTTCTTC	TRBV29-1	many	TRBJ2-1	NA
CASSDFLNTGELFF	TGTGCCAGCAGTGACTTTTTAAACACCGGGGAGCTGTTTTTT	TRBV6-4	NA	TRBJ2-2	NA
CASSAGTSKDTQYF	TGCGCCAGCAGCGCCGGGACAAGCAAAGATACGCAGTATTTT	TRBV5-1	many	TRBJ2-3	NA
CSASRILGTEAFF	TGCAGTGCTAGTCGTATCTTGGGGACTGAAGCTTTCTTT	TRBV20-1	medium-sized	TRBJ1-1	NA
CSVGPRGVDDEQFF	TGCAGCGTTGGTCCGAGAGGGGTGGACGATGAGCAGTTCTTC	TRBV29-1	many	TRBJ2-1	NA
CSARSGGSLTQYF	TGCAGTGCTAGAAGTGGAGGTTCCTTAACGCAGTATTTT	TRBV20-1	many	TRBJ2-3	NA
CSARDRAGVGTGELFF	TGCAGTGCTAGAGATCGAGCGGGAGTGGGGACCGGGGAGCTGTTTTTT	TRBV20-1	many	TRBJ2-2	TRBD2
CASSLGGGGIPYEQYF	TGTGCCAGCAGCTTAGGGGGGGGCGGAATTCCCTACGAGCAGTACTTC	TRBV7-8	NA	TRBJ2-7	NA
CASSLAQGVFVGQETQYF	TGCGCCAGCAGCTTGGCTCAGGGGGTCTTTGTTGGGCAAGAGACCCAGTACTTC	TRBV5-1	many	TRBJ2-5	TRBD1
CASSLGLSGRETQYF	TGTGCCAGCAGCTTGGGCCTCAGTGGCCGAGAGACCCAGTACTTC	TRBV7-3	NA	TRBJ2-5	NA
CASSRPGQTYEQYF	TGTGCCAGCAGCCGTCCGGGACAGACCTACGAGCAGTACTTC	TRBV7-8	many	TRBJ2-7	TRBD1
CSVKGQGMSDTQYF	TGCAGCGTTAAGGGACAGGGGATGTCGGATACGCAGTATTTT	TRBV29-1	many	TRBJ2-3	TRBD1
CASSLGSTGSRTDTQYF	TGTGCCAGCAGCTTAGGGTCTACAGGGTCCCGCACAGATACGCAGTATTTT	TRBV7-9	many	TRBJ2-3	NA
CASTTSGRYEQYF	TGTGCCAGCACGACTAGCGGGAGGTACGAGCAGTACTTC	TRBV2	few	TRBJ2-7	TRBD2
CAISEASGANVLTF	TGTGCCATCAGTGAGGCCTCTGGGGCCAACGTCCTGACTTTC	TRBV10-3	many	TRBJ2-6	NA
CATSSRRQGHFTDTQYF	TGTGCCACCAGCTCCCGACGACAGGGCCATTTCACAGATACGCAGTATTTT	TRBV15	NA	TRBJ2-3	TRBD1
CSVRRLAASTDTQYF	TGCAGCGTGCGCCGGCTAGCGGCGAGCACAGATACGCAGTATTTT	TRBV29-1	many	TRBJ2-3	TRBD2
CASSLVAGKDEQYF	TGCGCCAGCAGCTTGGTGGCAGGGAAAGACGAGCAGTACTTC	TRBV5-1	NA	TRBJ2-7	NA
CASSLEAGVEQYF	TGTGCCAGCAGCTTAGAGGCTGGGGTCGAGCAGTACTTC	TRBV7-6	many	TRBJ2-7	NA
CASSLKRAYEQYF	TGTGCCAGCAGCTTAAAGCGGGCCTACGAGCAGTACTTC	TRBV7-2	NA	TRBJ2-7	NA
CASIPGGGAKETQYF	TGTGCCAGCATTCCGGGCGGTGGTGCTAAAGAGACCCAGTACTTC	TRBV28	few	TRBJ2-5	NA
CASSSYSSGRETQYF	TGTGCCAGCAGCTCTTACTCTAGCGGGAGAGAGACCCAGTACTTC	TRBV7-3	many	TRBJ2-5	TRBD2
CASSLSGTYGETQYF	TGTGCCAGCAGTTTATCTGGGACCTACGGCGAGACCCAGTACTTC	TRBV27	many	TRBJ2-5	NA
CASSRQGTITDTQYF	TGTGCCAGCAGCCGACAGGGGACCATCACAGATACGCAGTATTTT	TRBV4-2	many	TRBJ2-3	TRBD1
CASSENRVYSPLHF	TGTGCCAGCAGTGAAAACAGGGTGTATTCACCCCTCCACTTT	TRBV6-1	many	TRBJ1-6	NA
CASSRLAAYEQYF	TGTGCCAGCAGTCGACTAGCGGCCTACGAGCAGTACTTC	TRBV7-9	NA	TRBJ2-7	TRBD2
CASSVAQGWGNEQFF	TGTGCCAGCAGCGTAGCCCAGGGCTGGGGCAATGAGCAGTTCTTC	TRBV9	medium-sized	TRBJ2-1	NA
CASSVGGHAAGEQYF	TGTGCCAGCAGCGTAGGGGGCCACGCGGCGGGGGAGCAGTACTTC	TRBV9	many	TRBJ2-7	NA
CSVDVGTDTQYF	TGCAGCGTTGATGTGGGTACAGATACGCAGTATTTT	TRBV29-1	NA	TRBJ2-3	NA
CASSVISGHGELFF	TGTGCCAGCAGCGTAATTAGCGGTCACGGGGAGCTGTTTTTT	TRBV9	many	TRBJ2-2	NA
CASSQDPRAVADTQYF	TGTGCCAGCAGCCAAGATCCCCGCGCGGTCGCAGATACGCAGTATTTT	TRBV4-2	medium-sized	TRBJ2-3	NA
CASSAGSSGLTDNEQFF	TGTGCCAGCAGCGCCGGCTCTAGCGGGCTGACAGACAATGAGCAGTTCTTC	TRBV11-3	NA	TRBJ2-1	TRBD2